This TCR beta chain emerged from a study of beta chain features in type 1 diabetes. Overall study findings and caveats: Patients with type 1 diabetes carried fewer insertions and had more deletions at their VDJ junctions. TCRB repertoires of naive, central memory and Treg cells appeared more similar among patients than among healthy donors.

This clone turned up a few times. Its target is not known. Every isolated RNA sample was fully reverse transcribed, so sequencing captured expressed TCRB transcripts. Assay used: immunoSEQ multiplex PCR; TCRdb lists only in-frame clones, some missing. The table shows around 200,000 clones, with less than 15% occurring only once. CDR1 is SGHRS, CDR2 YFSETQ, per germline. Germline trimming cut 4 bases from V and 2 bases from J; bases unmatched to any gene: 11. The CDR3 consists of 17 residues. The chain joins TRBV5-1 to TRBJ2-4, with 8 bases fitting TRBD2. The origin of this receptor is a woman younger than 35 in good health. Sequencing was carried out using central memory CD4+ T cells from blood. CDR3 sequence: CASSLVAGSGPKNIQYF. DNA of the CDR3: TGCGCCAGCAGCCTGGTAGCGGGATCGGGCCCCAAAAACATTCAGTACTTC. Full variable domain (outside the CDR3, taken from reference TRBV5-1 and TRBJ2-4): KAGVTQTPRYLIKTRGQQVTLSCSPISGHRSVSWYQQTPGQGLQFLFEYFSETQRNKGNFPGRFSGRQFSNSRSEMNVSTLELGDSALYLCASSLVAGSGPKNIQYFGAGTRLSVL.